This T cell receptor (beta chain) was retrieved from a study of T-cell reconstitution after alpha-beta-depleted transplantation in children. Study-level points and caveats: Newly made T cells mostly supplied T-cell counts and diversity one year after transplant.

V dropped 3 bases and J dropped 4; count of bases not matched to a gene: 9. The CDR3 covers 16 residues. The germline gives CDR1 MGHDK, CDR2 SYGVNS. Unique molecular identifiers were used to barcode this TCRbeta library. MiXCR was run by TCRdb on the PCR reads, yielding one entry per CDR3 protein. The data contain 500,000 to 750,000 distinct CDR3 sequences, 10% to 15% of them singletons. Remarks on this clonotype: Its matching antigen is unknown.

The material sequenced was PBMCs, mostly from graft donor cells, taken 360 days after TCRalphabeta/CD19-depleted stem cell transplant. The receptor's source is a male patient younger than 18 who had a stem cell transplant for acute myeloid leukemia, so the T cells may come from the graft donor. This chain uses TRBV25-1 with TRBJ2-5; 9 nucleotides agree with TRBD2. The CDR3 region is CASSDVSAGGGETQYF. As DNA, the CDR3 is TGTGCCAGCAGTGATGTCTCGGCGGGAGGGGGAGAGACCCAGTACTTC.